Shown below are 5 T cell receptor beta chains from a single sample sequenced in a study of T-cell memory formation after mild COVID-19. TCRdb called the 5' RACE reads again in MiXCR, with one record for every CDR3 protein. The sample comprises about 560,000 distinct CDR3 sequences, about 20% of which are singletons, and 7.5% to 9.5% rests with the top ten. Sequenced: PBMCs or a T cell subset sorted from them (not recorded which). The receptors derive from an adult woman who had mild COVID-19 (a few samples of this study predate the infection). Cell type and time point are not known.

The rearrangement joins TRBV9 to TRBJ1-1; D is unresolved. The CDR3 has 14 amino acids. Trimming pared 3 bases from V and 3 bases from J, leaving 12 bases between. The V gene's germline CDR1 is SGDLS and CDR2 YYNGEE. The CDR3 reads CASSGRNSDTEAFF. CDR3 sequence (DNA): TGTGCCAGCAGCGGAAGGAATAGTGACACTGAAGCTTTCTTT.

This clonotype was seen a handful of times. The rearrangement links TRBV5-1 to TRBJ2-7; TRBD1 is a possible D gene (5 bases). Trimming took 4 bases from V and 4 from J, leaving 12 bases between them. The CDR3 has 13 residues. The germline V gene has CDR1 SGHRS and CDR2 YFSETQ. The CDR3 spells CASSPRQLYEQYF. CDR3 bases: TGCGCCAGCAGCCCCCGACAGTTATACGAGCAGTACTTC.

As DNA, the CDR3 is TGCAGTGCCGACGAGGGGACTAGCGGGAGGGGTGAGCAGTTCTTC. Translation gives CSADEGTSGRGEQFF. The chain employs TRBV20-1 and TRBJ2-1; 16 bases agree with TRBD2. The CDR3 is made up of 15 amino acids. V was pared by 6 bases and J by 9 bases, with 8 bases of the junction left unmatched. CDR1 DFQATT and CDR2 SNEGSKA come from the germline V gene (reference sequence).

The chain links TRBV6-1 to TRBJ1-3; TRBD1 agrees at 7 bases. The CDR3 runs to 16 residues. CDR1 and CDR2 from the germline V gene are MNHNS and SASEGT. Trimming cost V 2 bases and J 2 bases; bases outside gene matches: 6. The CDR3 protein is CASSEREGATGNTIYF. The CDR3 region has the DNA TGTGCCAGCAGTGAACGGGAGGGGGCCACTGGAAACACCATATATTTT.

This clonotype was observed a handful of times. The CDR3 loop reads CASTGQSLAKNIQYF. CDR3 bases: TGTGCCAGCACGGGACAGAGTTTAGCCAAAAACATTCAGTACTTC. This chain links TRBV11-1 with TRBJ2-4, with 7 bases that match TRBD1. The CDR3 totals 15 residues. CDR1 is SGHAT, CDR2 FQDESV, per germline (reference sequence). The ends lost 7 bases at V and 0 bases at J; junction bases unmatched: 6.